The rows below give T cell receptor beta chains drawn from one sample of a study of blood T cell repertoires in COVID-19. Libraries were prepared by immunoSEQ multiplex PCR; TCRdb keeps only in-frame clonotypes and omits some of them. The table records about 92,000 clones, 80% of them present only once. The specimen sequenced was peripheral blood. The receptor source for this set is a woman between 65 and 79 years old with acute or convalescent COVID-19. Each CDR3 is given with its conserved first and last residue. D genes are given only for firm matches. Clone sizes are given selectively: once, few, many, or a class where the clone is expanded.

V: TRBV19
size: .
D: .
length: 13
J: TRBJ1-2
CDR3: CASTDTGKGGYTF
DNA: TGTGCCAGTACCGACACAGGGAAGGGTGGCTACACCTTC

V: TRBV12-3/TRBV12-4
size: .
D: TRBD1
length: 13
J: TRBJ2-7
CDR3: CASKGQGASEQYF
DNA: TGTGCCAGCAAAGGACAGGGGGCGAGCGAGCAGTACTTC

V: TRBV19
size: .
D: TRBD2
length: 16
J: TRBJ2-3
CDR3: CASRLGLAGSTDTQYF
DNA: TGTGCCAGTAGGCTCGGACTAGCGGGGAGCACAGATACGCAGTATTTT

V: TRBV7-2
size: few
D: .
length: 15
J: TRBJ2-3
CDR3: CASSIYSGSTDTQYF
DNA: TGTGCCAGCAGCATATACAGCGGGAGCACAGATACGCAGTATTTT

V: TRBV7-3
size: .
D: .
length: 17
J: TRBJ2-3
CDR3: CASSSDPRIVSTDTQYF
DNA: TGTGCCAGCAGCTCTGACCCTAGGATAGTTTCCACAGATACGCAGTATTTT

V: TRBV7-6
size: .
D: TRBD1
length: 16
J: TRBJ1-2
CDR3: CASSSQTQQGAGGYTF
DNA: TGTGCCAGCAGCTCCCAAACTCAACAGGGGGCTGGCGGCTACACCTTC

V: TRBV4-1
size: .
D: .
length: 16
J: TRBJ1-3
CDR3: CASSQVVTGTGNTIYF
DNA: TGCGCCAGCAGCCAAGTTGTCACGGGTACTGGAAACACCATATATTTT

V: TRBV3-1/TRBV3-2
size: few
D: .
length: 14
J: TRBJ1-2
CDR3: CASSQDLGGYGYTF
DNA: TGTGCCAGCAGCCAAGATTTAGGGGGATATGGCTACACCTTC

V: TRBV5-6
size: .
D: TRBD1
length: 15
J: TRBJ1-2
CDR3: CASSLAGQGNYGYTF
DNA: TGTGCCAGCAGCTTGGCCGGACAGGGAAACTATGGCTACACCTTC

V: TRBV5-1
size: .
D: TRBD1
length: 15
J: TRBJ2-2
CDR3: CASSLEGAWAGELFF
DNA: TGCGCCAGCAGCTTGGAGGGGGCTTGGGCCGGGGAGCTGTTTTTT

V: TRBV6-5
size: .
D: TRBD1
length: 15
J: TRBJ1-5
CDR3: CATATGGDSNQPQHF
DNA: TGTGCCACCGCGACAGGGGGCGATAGCAATCAGCCCCAGCATTTT

V: TRBV28
size: .
D: TRBD1
length: 15
J: TRBJ1-6
CDR3: CASSFHRGPNSPLHF
DNA: TGTGCCAGCAGTTTCCACAGGGGGCCGAATTCACCCCTCCACTTT

V: TRBV3-1/TRBV3-2
size: .
D: .
length: 14
J: TRBJ1-4
CDR3: CASSLRGRDEKLFF
DNA: TGTGCCAGCAGCCTAAGGGGCAGGGATGAAAAACTGTTTTTT

V: TRBV4-2
size: once
D: .
length: 14
J: TRBJ2-5
CDR3: CASSQGLEGQTQYF
DNA: TGTGCCAGCAGCCAAGGGTTGGAGGGGCAGACCCAGTACTTC

V: TRBV11-2
size: once
D: .
length: 13
J: TRBJ1-1
CDR3: CASSLVPGTEAFF
DNA: TGTGCCAGCAGCTTAGTCCCCGGGACAGAAGCTTTCTTT

V: TRBV5-6
size: .
D: TRBD1
length: 16
J: TRBJ1-2
CDR3: CASSAGTGRANYGYTF
DNA: TGTGCCAGCAGCGCTGGGACAGGCCGAGCTAACTATGGCTACACCTTC

V: TRBV14
size: .
D: .
length: 14
J: TRBJ1-2
CDR3: CASSQGGSLGGYTF
DNA: TGTGCCAGCAGCCAAGGAGGGAGTCTGGGTGGCTACACCTTC

V: TRBV27
size: .
D: TRBD2
length: 17
J: TRBJ2-1
CDR3: CASSFGRGAYYNNEQFF
DNA: TGTGCCAGCAGTTTCGGGAGGGGAGCGTACTACAACAATGAGCAGTTCTTC

V: TRBV5-1
size: .
D: TRBD2
length: 15
J: TRBJ2-7
CDR3: CASSLAGGGSYEQYF
DNA: TGCGCCAGCAGCTTGGCGGGAGGGGGCTCCTACGAGCAGTACTTC

V: TRBV28
size: .
D: .
length: 13
J: TRBJ1-5
CDR3: CASSWGENQPQHF
DNA: TGTGCCAGCAGTTGGGGGGAGAATCAGCCCCAGCATTTT

V: TRBV7-2
size: .
D: .
length: 15
J: TRBJ2-5
CDR3: CASSFQGMSQETQYF
DNA: TGTGCCAGCAGCTTCCAGGGGATGAGCCAAGAGACCCAGTACTTC

V: TRBV3-1/TRBV3-2
size: .
D: .
length: 13
J: TRBJ2-5
CDR3: CASSQLRKETQYF
DNA: TGTGCCAGCAGCCAACTGCGAAAAGAGACCCAGTACTTC

V: TRBV4-3
size: .
D: .
length: 15
J: TRBJ2-3
CDR3: CASSVYDGSTDTQYF
DNA: TGCGCCAGCAGCGTCTACGATGGTAGCACAGATACGCAGTATTTT

V: TRBV28
size: .
D: TRBD2
length: 14
J: TRBJ2-7
CDR3: CASSIAGVAYEQYF
DNA: TGTGCCAGCAGTATAGCGGGAGTGGCCTACGAGCAGTACTTC

V: TRBV6-5
size: few
D: .
length: 12
J: TRBJ1-6
CDR3: CASTSGAGALHF
DNA: TGTGCCAGCACCTCCGGTGCAGGGGCCCTCCACTTT

V: TRBV12-3/TRBV12-4
size: .
D: .
length: 12
J: TRBJ2-7
CDR3: CASTADLYEQYF
DNA: TGTGCCAGCACAGCGGACCTGTACGAGCAGTACTTC

V: TRBV27
size: .
D: TRBD1
length: 16
J: TRBJ2-1
CDR3: CASSLSGTGKGAEQFF
DNA: TGTGCCAGCAGCCTCTCCGGGACAGGGAAGGGGGCTGAGCAGTTCTTC

V: TRBV28
size: .
D: .
length: 14
J: TRBJ1-2
CDR3: CASSPGGGTYGYTF
DNA: TGTGCCAGCAGCCCCGGGGGGGGCACCTATGGCTACACCTTC

V: TRBV7-9
size: .
D: .
length: 17
J: TRBJ2-7
CDR3: CASSSHGGVRTKYEQYF
DNA: TGTGCCAGCAGCTCTCACGGAGGTGTTCGGACGAAGTACGAGCAGTACTTC

V: TRBV11-2
size: .
D: .
length: 17
J: TRBJ1-6
CDR3: CASSLVRHRSYNSPLHF
DNA: TGTGCCAGCAGCTTAGTCCGACACCGATCATATAATTCACCCCTCCACTTT

V: TRBV12-3/TRBV12-4
size: .
D: TRBD1
length: 12
J: TRBJ1-5
CDR3: CASSQGDQPQHF
DNA: TGTGCCAGCAGCCAGGGGGACCAGCCCCAGCATTTT

V: TRBV29-1
size: .
D: TRBD2
length: 11
J: TRBJ2-1
CDR3: CSVARGGEQFF
DNA: TGCAGCGTAGCCCGGGGGGGCGAGCAGTTCTTC

V: TRBV18
size: few
D: TRBD1
length: 15
J: TRBJ2-1
CDR3: CASSPGTGTYNEQFF
DNA: TGTGCCAGCTCACCCGGGACAGGTACCTACAATGAGCAGTTCTTC

V: TRBV3-1/TRBV3-2
size: .
D: .
length: 12
J: TRBJ2-7
CDR3: CASSRSSYEQYF
DNA: TGTGCCAGCAGCCGCAGCTCCTACGAGCAGTACTTC

V: TRBV5-1
size: .
D: .
length: 15
J: TRBJ2-1
CDR3: CASSRSPSVLGEQFF
DNA: TGCGCCAGCAGCCGATCACCTAGCGTGCTGGGTGAGCAGTTCTTC

V: TRBV28
size: .
D: TRBD2
length: 15
J: TRBJ2-1
CDR3: CASSVSGGFYNEQFF
DNA: TGTGCCAGCAGTGTCAGCGGGGGATTCTACAATGAGCAGTTCTTC

V: TRBV6-5
size: .
D: TRBD1
length: 14
J: TRBJ1-2
CDR3: CASSYSTGGYGYTF
DNA: TGTGCCAGCAGTTACTCAACAGGGGGCTATGGCTACACCTTC

V: TRBV18
size: .
D: TRBD2
length: 16
J: TRBJ2-3
CDR3: CASSPGSGRRADTQYF
DNA: TGTGCCAGCTCACCAGGTAGCGGGAGAAGGGCAGATACGCAGTATTTT

V: TRBV5-1
size: .
D: .
length: 16
J: TRBJ1-6
CDR3: CASSLGDSISNSPLHF
DNA: TGCGCCAGCAGCTTGGGGGACTCCATCTCCAATTCACCCCTCCACTTT

V: TRBV7-9
size: .
D: TRBD1
length: 15
J: TRBJ1-5
CDR3: CASSSGQGISQPQHF
DNA: TGTGCCAGCAGCAGCGGACAGGGGATAAGCCAGCCCCAGCATTTT

V: TRBV4-3
size: .
D: .
length: 16
J: TRBJ2-1
CDR3: CASSQNLLGSYNEQFF
DNA: TGCGCCAGCAGCCAAAACCTGCTAGGCTCCTACAATGAGCAGTTCTTC